This passage covers 6 T cell receptor beta chains from one sample sequenced in a study of T-cell memory formation after mild COVID-19. In TCRdb, the 5' RACE reads were re-called with MiXCR into one record per CDR3 protein. The sample consists of around 320,000 distinct CDR3 sequences, under 30% of them appearing once. The sequencing input was PBMCs or a T cell subset sorted from them (not recorded which). Receptors were obtained from an adult woman who had mild COVID-19 (a few samples of this study predate the infection). Cell type and time point are not known.

V is TRBV7-2 and J is TRBJ2-1; D remains ambiguous. The V end lost 4 bases, the J end lost 9 bases, and 10 bases lay between the germline ends. The length of the CDR3 is 12 residues. Germline-derived CDR1 and CDR2 are SGHTA and FQGNSA. The CDR3 loop is CASSYPFGEQFF. Written as DNA, the CDR3 is TGTGCCAGCAGCTACCCGTTTGGTGAGCAGTTCTTC.

In its sample, this clonotype was seen a few times. This chain links TRBV24-1 with TRBJ1-2; 9 bases align to TRBD1. The CDR3 loop spans 15 amino acids. Germline CDR1 reads KGHDR; CDR2 reads SFDVKD. The trim removed 0 bases at V and 4 bases at J, leaving 2 bases unmatched. The CDR3 sequence: CATSDLRQGGYGYTF. The CDR3 DNA is TGTGCCACCAGTGATTTGAGACAGGGGGGCTATGGCTACACCTTC.

The CDR3: CAWRSDLYEQYF. The CDR3 DNA reads as TGTGCCTGGAGAAGCGATCTCTACGAGCAGTACTTC. This rearrangement joins TRBV30 to TRBJ2-7; no reliable D call. V was clipped by 3 bases and J by 3 bases, with 9 bases between them. CDR3 length: 12 amino acids. Germline V lookup: CDR1 GTSNPN, CDR2 SVGIG (reference sequence).

The table lists this clonotype with a few counts. The chain couples TRBV6-1 to TRBJ2-7; maybe TRBD2 (5 bases). V was pared by 6 bases and J by 2 bases, with 14 bases between. From germline, CDR1 is MNHNS and CDR2 SASEGT. The CDR3 extends over 14 amino acids. The CDR3 coding sequence is TGTGCCAGCAGCCGCAATGGAGGCCCCTACGAGCAGTACTTC. Translation gives CASSRNGGPYEQYF.

This sequence joins TRBV25-1 and TRBJ2-1, with 13 bases matching TRBD2. Losses at the gene ends were 7 bases for V and 6 bases for J; bases not matched to a gene: 6. The CDR3 has 15 residues. CDR1 is MGHDK and CDR2 is SYGVNS in the germline V gene. The CDR3 nucleotides read TGTGCCAGCACCCAACTAGCGGGAGGGCCCAATGAGCAGTTCTTC. Translating it yields CASTQLAGGPNEQFF. Variable domain in full (rest from reference TRBV25-1 and TRBJ2-1): EADIYQTPRYLVIGTGKKITLECSQTMGHDKMYWYQQDPGMELHLIHYSYGVNSTEKGDLSSESTVSRIRTEHFPLTLESARPSHTSQYLCASTQLAGGPNEQFFGPGTRLTVL.

The rearrangement links TRBV9 to TRBJ1-5; D uncertain. The ends were cut back, 3 bases at V and 4 bases at J, with 8 bases in the middle. This CDR3 is 13 amino acids long. Germline-derived CDR1 and CDR2 are SGDLS and YYNGEE. The CDR3 DNA reads TGTGCCAGCAGCGAAGGGTATAATCAGCCCCAGCATTTT. Encoded protein: CASSEGYNQPQHF.